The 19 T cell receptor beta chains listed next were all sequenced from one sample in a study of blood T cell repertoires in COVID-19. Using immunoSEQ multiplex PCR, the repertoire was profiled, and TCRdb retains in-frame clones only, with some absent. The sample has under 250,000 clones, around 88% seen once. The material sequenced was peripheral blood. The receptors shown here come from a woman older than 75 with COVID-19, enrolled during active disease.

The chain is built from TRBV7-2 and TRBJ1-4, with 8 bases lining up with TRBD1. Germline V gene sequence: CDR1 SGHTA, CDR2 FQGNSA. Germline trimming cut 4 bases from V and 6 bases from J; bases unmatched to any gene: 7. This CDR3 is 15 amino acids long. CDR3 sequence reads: CASSSRQGLYEKLFF. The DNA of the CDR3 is TGTGCCAGCAGCTCGCGACAGGGGTTATATGAAAAACTGTTTTTT.

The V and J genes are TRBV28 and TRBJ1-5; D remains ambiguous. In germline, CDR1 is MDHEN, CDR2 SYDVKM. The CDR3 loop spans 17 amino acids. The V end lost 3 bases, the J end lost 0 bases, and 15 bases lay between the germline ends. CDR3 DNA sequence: TGTGCCAGCAGTTTGTCTGGACTGATCTCTAGCAATCAGCCCCAGCATTTT. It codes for CASSLSGLISSNQPQHF. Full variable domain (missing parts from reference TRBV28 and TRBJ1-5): DVKVTQSSRYLVKRTGEKVFLECVQDMDHENMFWYRQDPGLGLRLIYFSYDVKMKEKGDIPEGYSVSREKKERFSLILESASTNQTSMYLCASSLSGLISSNQPQHFGDGTRLSIL.

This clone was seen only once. CDR3 sequence: CASSQGGHEQYV. CDR3 DNA sequence: TGTGCCAGCAGTCAGGGGGGCCACGAGCAGTACGTC. The chain joins TRBV12-3 or TRBV12-4 to TRBJ2-7; possible D gene TRBD1, 7 bases. Trimming shortened V by 5 bases and J by 5 bases, and 10 bases separated the two germline ends. This CDR3 comprises 12 residues.

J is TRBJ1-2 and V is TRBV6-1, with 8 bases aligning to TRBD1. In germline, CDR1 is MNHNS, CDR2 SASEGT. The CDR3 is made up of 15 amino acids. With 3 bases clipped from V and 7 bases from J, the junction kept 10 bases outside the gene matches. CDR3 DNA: TGTGCCAGCAGTGACGGACAGGGACCTGCGTTTGGCTACACCTTC. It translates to CASSDGQGPAFGYTF.

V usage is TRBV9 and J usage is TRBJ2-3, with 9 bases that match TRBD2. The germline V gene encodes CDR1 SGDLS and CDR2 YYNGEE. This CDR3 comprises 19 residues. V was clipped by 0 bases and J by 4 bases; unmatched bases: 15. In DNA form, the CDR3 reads TGTGCCAGCAGCGTAGCTTATAGCGGGGGATCCCTCGGGGCAGATACGCAGTATTTT. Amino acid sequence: CASSVAYSGGSLGADTQYF. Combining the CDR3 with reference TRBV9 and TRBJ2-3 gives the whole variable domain DSGVTQTPKHLITATGQRVTLRCSPRSGDLSVYWYQQSLDQGLQFLIQYYNGEERAKGNILERFSAQQFPDLHSELNLSSLELGDSALYFCASSVAYSGGSLGADTQYFGPGTRLTVL.

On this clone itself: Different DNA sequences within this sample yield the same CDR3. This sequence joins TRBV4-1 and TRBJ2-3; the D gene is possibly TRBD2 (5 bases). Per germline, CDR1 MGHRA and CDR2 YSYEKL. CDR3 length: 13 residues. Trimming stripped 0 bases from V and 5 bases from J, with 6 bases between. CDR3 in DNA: TGCGCCAGCAGCCAAGATCGGGGAGATACGCAGTATTTT. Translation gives CASSQDRGDTQYF.

This CDR3 is CASSYDPGGVRDNEQFF. The DNA of the CDR3 is TGTGCCAGCAGTTACGATCCCGGCGGGGTTAGGGACAATGAGCAGTTCTTC. The chain carries TRBV6-2 or TRBV6-3 and TRBJ2-1; possibly TRBD2 for D (6 bases). Trimming left V 2 bases short and J 5 bases short, with 19 bases between. Germline CDR1 and CDR2: MNHEY and SVGEGT. The CDR3 extends over 17 amino acids.

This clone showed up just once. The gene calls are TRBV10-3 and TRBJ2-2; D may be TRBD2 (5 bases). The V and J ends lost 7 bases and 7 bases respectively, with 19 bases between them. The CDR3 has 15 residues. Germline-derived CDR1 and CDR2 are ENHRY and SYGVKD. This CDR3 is CAIMRQTVGVGELFF. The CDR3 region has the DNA TGTGCCATCATGAGGCAGACCGTCGGGGTCGGGGAGCTGTTTTTT.

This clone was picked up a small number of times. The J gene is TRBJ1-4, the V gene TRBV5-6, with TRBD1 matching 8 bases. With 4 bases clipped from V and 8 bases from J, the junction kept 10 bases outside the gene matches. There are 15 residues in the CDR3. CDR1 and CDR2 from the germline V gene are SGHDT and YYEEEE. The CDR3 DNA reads TGTGCCAGCAGCCGTGAGCAGGGGGCTTTCGAAAAACTGTTTTTT. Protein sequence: CASSREQGAFEKLFF.

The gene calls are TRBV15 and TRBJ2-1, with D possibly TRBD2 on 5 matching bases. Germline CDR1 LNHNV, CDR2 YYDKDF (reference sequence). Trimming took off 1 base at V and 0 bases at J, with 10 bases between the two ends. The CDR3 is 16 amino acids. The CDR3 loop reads CATSRGPAGSYNEQFF. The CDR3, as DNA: TGTGCCACCAGCAGAGGCCCGGCGGGCTCCTACAATGAGCAGTTCTTC.

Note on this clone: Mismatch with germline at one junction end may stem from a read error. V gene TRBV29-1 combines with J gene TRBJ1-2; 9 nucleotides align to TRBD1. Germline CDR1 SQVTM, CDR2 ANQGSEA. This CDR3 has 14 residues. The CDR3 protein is CSVQDRGAMYGYTF. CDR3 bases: TGCAGCGTTCAAGACAGGGGGGCGATGTATGGCTACACCTTC.

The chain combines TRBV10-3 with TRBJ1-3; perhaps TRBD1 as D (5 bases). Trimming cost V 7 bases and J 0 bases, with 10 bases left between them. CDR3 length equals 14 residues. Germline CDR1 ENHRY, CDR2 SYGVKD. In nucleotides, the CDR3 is TGTGCCATCACCCTAGACAGCTCTGGAAACACCATATATTTT. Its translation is CAITLDSSGNTIYF.

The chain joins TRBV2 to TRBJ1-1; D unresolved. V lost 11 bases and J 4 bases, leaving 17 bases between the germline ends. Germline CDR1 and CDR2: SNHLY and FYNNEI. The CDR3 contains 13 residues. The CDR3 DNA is TGTGCCTTCCGGGGAACATGGGGCACTGAAGCTTTCTTT. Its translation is CAFRGTWGTEAFF.

The CDR3 DNA sequence: TGTGCCAGCAGCTTCGTGCAGTCTTTGGACGAGCAGTACTTC. It yields the protein CASSFVQSLDEQYF. The V call is TRBV7-9, the J call TRBJ2-7; D remains unclear. Germline assignment: CDR1 SEHNR and CDR2 FQNEAQ (reference sequence). V shed 3 bases and J shed 5 bases, with 14 bases lying between them. The CDR3 sequence is 14 residues long.

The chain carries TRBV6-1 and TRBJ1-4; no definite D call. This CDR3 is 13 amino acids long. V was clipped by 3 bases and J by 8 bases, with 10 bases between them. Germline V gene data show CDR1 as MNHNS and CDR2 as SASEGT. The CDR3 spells CASSEYNGEKLFF. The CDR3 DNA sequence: TGTGCCAGCAGTGAGTACAACGGGGAAAAACTGTTTTTT.

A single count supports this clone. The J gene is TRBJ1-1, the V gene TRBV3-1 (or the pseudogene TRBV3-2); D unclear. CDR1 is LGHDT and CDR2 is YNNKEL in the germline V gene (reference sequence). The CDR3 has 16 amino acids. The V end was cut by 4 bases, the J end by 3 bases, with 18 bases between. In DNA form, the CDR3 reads TGTGCCAGCAGCCCGAGATCACCCGGCGGGGACACTGAAGCTTTCTTT. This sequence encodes CASSPRSPGGDTEAFF.

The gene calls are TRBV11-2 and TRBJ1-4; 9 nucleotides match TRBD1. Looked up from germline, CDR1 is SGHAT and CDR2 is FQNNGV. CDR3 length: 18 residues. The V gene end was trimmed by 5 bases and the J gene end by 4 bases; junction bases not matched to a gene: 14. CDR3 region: CASSKGDRVRTYNEKLFF. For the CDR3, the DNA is TGTGCCAGCAGCAAGGGGGACAGGGTTCGGACCTATAATGAAAAACTGTTTTTT.

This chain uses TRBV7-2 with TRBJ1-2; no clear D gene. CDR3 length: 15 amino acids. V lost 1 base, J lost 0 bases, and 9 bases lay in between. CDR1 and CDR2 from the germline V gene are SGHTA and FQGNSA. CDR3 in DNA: TGTGCCAGCAGCTTAGTCCAGCTAGCTAACTATGGCTACACCTTC. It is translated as CASSLVQLANYGYTF.

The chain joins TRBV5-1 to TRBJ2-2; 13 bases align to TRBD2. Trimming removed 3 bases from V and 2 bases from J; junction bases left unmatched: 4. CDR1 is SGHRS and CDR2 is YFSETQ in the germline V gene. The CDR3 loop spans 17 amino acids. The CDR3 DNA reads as TGCGCCAGCAGCTGGGGACTAGCGGGGTTAAACACCGGGGAGCTGTTTTTT. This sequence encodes CASSWGLAGLNTGELFF.